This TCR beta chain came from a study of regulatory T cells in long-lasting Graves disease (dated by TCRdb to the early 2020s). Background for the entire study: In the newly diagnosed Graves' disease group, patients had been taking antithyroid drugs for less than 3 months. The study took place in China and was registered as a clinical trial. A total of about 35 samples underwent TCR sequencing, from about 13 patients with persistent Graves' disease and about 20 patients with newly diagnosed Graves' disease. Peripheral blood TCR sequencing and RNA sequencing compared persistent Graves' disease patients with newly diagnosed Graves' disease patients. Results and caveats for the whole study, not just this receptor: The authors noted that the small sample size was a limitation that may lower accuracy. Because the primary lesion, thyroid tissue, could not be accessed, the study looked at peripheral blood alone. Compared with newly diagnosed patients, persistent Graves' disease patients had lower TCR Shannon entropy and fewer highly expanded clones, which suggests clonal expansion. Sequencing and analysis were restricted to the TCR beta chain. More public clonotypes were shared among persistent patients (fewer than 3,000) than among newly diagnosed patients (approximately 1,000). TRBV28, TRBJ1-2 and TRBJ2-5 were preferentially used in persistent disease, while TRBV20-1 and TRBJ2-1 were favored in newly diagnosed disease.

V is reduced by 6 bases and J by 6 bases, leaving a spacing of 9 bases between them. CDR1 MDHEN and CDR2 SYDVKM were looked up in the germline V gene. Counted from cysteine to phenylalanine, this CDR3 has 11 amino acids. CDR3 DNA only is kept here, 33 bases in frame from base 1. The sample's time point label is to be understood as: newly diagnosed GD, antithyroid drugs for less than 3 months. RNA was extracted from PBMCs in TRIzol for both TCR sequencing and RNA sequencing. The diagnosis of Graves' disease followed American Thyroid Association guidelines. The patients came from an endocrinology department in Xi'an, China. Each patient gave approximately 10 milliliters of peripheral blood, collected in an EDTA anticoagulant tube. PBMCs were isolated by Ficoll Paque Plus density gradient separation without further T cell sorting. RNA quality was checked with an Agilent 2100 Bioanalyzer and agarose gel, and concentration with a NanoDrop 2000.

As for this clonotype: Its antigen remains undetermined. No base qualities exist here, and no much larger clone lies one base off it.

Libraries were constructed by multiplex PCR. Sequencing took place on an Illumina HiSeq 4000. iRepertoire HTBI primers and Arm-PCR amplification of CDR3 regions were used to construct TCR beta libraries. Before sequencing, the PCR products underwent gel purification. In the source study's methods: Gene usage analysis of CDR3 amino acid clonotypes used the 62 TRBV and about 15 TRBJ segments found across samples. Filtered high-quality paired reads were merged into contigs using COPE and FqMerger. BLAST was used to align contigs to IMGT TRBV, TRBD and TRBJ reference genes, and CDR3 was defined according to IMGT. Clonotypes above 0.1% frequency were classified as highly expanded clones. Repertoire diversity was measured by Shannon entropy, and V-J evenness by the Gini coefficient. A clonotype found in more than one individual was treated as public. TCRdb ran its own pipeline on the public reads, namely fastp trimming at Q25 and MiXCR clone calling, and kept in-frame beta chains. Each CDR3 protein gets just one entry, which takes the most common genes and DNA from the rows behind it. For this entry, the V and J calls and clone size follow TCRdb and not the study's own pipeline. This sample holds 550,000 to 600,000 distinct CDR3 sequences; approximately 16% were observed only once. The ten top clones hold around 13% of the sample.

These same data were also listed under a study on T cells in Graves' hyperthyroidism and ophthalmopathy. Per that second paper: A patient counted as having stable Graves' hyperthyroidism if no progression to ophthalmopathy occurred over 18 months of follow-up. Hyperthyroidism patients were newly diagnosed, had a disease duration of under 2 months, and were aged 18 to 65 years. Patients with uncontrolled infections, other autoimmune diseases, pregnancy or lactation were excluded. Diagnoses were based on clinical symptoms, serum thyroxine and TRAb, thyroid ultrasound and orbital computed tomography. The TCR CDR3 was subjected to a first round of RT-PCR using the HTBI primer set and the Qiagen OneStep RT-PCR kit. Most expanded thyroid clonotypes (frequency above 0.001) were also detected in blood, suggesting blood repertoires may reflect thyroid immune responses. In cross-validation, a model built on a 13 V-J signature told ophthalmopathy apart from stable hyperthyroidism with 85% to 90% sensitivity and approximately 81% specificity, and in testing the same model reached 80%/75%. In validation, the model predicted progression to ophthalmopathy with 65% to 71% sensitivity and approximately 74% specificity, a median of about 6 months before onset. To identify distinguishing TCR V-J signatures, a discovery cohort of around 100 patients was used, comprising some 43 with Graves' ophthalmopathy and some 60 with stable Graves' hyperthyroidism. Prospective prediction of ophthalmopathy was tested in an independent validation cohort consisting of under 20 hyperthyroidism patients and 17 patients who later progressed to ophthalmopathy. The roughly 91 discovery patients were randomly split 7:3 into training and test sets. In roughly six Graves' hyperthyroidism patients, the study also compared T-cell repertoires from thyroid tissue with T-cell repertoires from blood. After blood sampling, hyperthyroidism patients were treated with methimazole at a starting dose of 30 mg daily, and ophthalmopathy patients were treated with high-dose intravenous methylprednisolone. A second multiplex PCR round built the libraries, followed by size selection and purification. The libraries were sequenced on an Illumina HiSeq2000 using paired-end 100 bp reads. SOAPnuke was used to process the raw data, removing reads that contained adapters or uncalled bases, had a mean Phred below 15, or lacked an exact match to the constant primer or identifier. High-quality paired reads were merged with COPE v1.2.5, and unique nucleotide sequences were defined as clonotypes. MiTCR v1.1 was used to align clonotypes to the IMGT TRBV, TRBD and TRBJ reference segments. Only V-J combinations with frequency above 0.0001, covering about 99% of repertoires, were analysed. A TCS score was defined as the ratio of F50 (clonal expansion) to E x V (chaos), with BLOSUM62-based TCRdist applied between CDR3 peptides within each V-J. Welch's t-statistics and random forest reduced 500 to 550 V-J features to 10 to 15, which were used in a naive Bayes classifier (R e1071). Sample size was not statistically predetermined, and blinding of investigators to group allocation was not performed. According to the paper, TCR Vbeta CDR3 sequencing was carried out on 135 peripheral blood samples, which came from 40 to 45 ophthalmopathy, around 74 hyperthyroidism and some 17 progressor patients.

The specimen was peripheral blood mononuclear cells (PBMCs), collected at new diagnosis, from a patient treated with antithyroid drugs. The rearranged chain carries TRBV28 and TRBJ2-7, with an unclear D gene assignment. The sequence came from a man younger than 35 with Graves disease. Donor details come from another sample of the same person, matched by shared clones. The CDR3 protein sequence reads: CASRLGSEQYF. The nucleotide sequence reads TGTGCCAGCAGGCTAGGTAGCGAGCAGTACTTC. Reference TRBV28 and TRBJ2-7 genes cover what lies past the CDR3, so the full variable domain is DVKVTQSSRYLVKRTGEKVFLECVQDMDHENMFWYRQDPGLGLRLIYFSYDVKMKEKGDIPEGYSVSREKKERFSLILESASTNQTSMYLCASRLGSEQYFGPGTRLTVT.